In its sample, the clone carrying this TCR beta chain was seen a few times. The antigen is not known. Time point indicated: week 47, end of study. Every single dose of the vaccine, 300 ug of mutant IDH1 20-mer peptide, came with topical imiquimod. Patients in the study were vaccinated eight times, receiving shots in weeks 1, 3, 5, 7, 11, 15, 19 and 23. Donor diagnoses consisted of new WHO grade 3 or 4 IDH1-mutant, ATRX-lost astrocytomas. Assay: immunoSEQ multiplex PCR; the TCRdb copy retains only in-frame clones and omits some. This table holds about 56,000 clones, about 80% found once. The entry originates in a study of a mutant IDH1 vaccine in newly diagnosed glioma. About the study: Before enrollment, the patients had been treated with radiotherapy alone, temozolomide alone, or both together. Most of them had received both. Overall study findings and caveats: Pseudoprogression seemed unlinked to shifts in top peripheral T cell clonotypes.

The source of this sequence is a man between 45 and 60 years old with glioma. Sample: PBMCs, taken from a glioma patient whose treatment included an IDH1 peptide vaccine.

As DNA, the CDR3 is TGTGCCAGCAGTGCCAGGGGGATGAACACTGAAGCTTTCTTT. This codes for CASSARGMNTEAFF. V gene TRBV25-1 combines with J gene TRBJ1-1; 7 nucleotides agree with TRBD1. Germline V gives CDR1 MGHDK, CDR2 SYGVNS. The V gene end was trimmed by 4 bases and the J gene end by 0 bases; junction bases not matched to a gene: 2. CDR3 length: 14 residues.